The 19 T cell receptor beta chains presented below share a single source sample, sequenced in a study of blood T cell repertoires in COVID-19. Sequencing used immunoSEQ multiplex PCR; TCRdb keeps in-frame clones, though not all of them. The table has tens of thousands of clones, 65% to 85% seen once. Sequenced: peripheral blood. These receptors originate from a woman of 80 years or more with acute or convalescent COVID-19.

V usage is TRBV5-4 and J usage is TRBJ2-7; TRBD2 agrees at 9 bases. This CDR3 is built from 15 residues. Germline V gene sequence: CDR1 SGHNT, CDR2 YYREEE (reference sequence). With V trimmed by 3 bases and J by 3 bases, 7 bases remained unmatched. The chain's CDR3 is CASSWLAGARYEQYF. The CDR3 bases are TGTGCCAGCAGCTGGTTAGCGGGAGCCCGCTACGAGCAGTACTTC.

The chain links TRBV19 to TRBJ2-3; 12 bases fit TRBD2. V was pared by 4 bases and J by 6 bases, with 8 bases of the junction left unmatched. This CDR3 is 16 amino acids long. From germline, CDR1 is LNHDA and CDR2 SQIVND (reference sequence). CDR3: CASSTGLAGWRDTQYF. In DNA, the CDR3 is TGTGCCAGTAGTACGGGACTAGCGGGTTGGAGGGATACGCAGTATTTT.

The rearrangement links TRBV6-5 to TRBJ2-7, with TRBD1 identical over 11 bases. This CDR3 region has 13 residues. Looked up from germline, CDR1 is MNHEY and CDR2 is SVGAGI. Trimming took 9 bases from V and 2 from J; bases not matched to a gene: 3. This chain's CDR3 is CASGTGGTYEQYF. For the CDR3, the DNA is TGTGCCAGTGGGACAGGGGGTACCTACGAGCAGTACTTC.

The V call is TRBV5-1, the J call TRBJ2-1, with 16 positions matching TRBD2. CDR3 length: 16 amino acids. In germline, CDR1 is SGHRS, CDR2 YFSETQ. The trim removed 4 bases at V and 10 bases at J, leaving 8 bases unmatched. CDR3 sequence (DNA): TGCGCCAGCAGCCCCGGGGGACTAGCGGGAGGGGAGGAGCAGTTCTTC. Its protein product is CASSPGGLAGGEEQFF.

This clone was counted once. The chain uses TRBV6-1 and TRBJ2-3; 14 bases fit TRBD2. CDR1 is MNHNS, CDR2 SASEGT, per germline. The CDR3 is made up of 18 amino acids. V shed 3 bases and J 4 bases; nucleotides not matched to a gene: 9. CDR3 loop: CASSEGGTSGSWPDTQYF. In DNA, the CDR3 is TGTGCCAGCAGTGAGGGGGGGACTAGCGGGAGTTGGCCAGATACGCAGTATTTT.

This clone has only a few counts. The chain uses TRBV10-3 and TRBJ1-3; 9 bases agree with TRBD1. After removal of 5 bases from V and 2 bases from J, the junction contained 7 bases not matched to a gene. The CDR3 extends over 16 amino acids. Looked up from germline, CDR1 is ENHRY and CDR2 is SYGVKD. For the CDR3, the DNA is TGTGCCATCAGTCCCGGGACAGGGAATGCTGGAAACACCATATATTTT. It encodes CAISPGTGNAGNTIYF.

The chain uses TRBV6-2 or TRBV6-3 and TRBJ2-7, with 9 nucleotides matching TRBD1. V lost 2 bases, J lost 11 bases, and 1 base stayed unmatched. This CDR3 is built from 11 residues. Germline V gene lookup returns CDR1 MNHEY and CDR2 SVGEGT. The CDR3 coding sequence is TGTGCCAGCAGTTACCGGGACAGGGAGTACTTC. Amino acids: CASSYRDREYF.

This clone was counted once. The V gene is TRBV2, the J gene TRBJ2-5; D might be TRBD1 (6 bases). Germline V lookup: CDR1 SNHLY, CDR2 FYNNEI. CDR3 size: 15 residues. V lost 8 bases to trimming and J lost 4 bases, with 20 bases between them. The CDR3 bases are TGTGCCAGCCCCGAAAATACAGGGAAGATAGAGACCCAGTACTTC. Protein product: CASPENTGKIETQYF.

The chain employs TRBV29-1 and TRBJ2-5; 7 bases are a match to TRBD1. Germline-derived CDR1 and CDR2 are SQVTM and ANQGSEA. This CDR3 comprises 13 residues. J gave up 1 base and V 6 bases, and 5 bases lay outside the gene matches. DNA for the CDR3: TGCAGCGTACCACAGGGGACCCAAGAGACCCAGTACTTC. It specifies CSVPQGTQETQYF.

The rearrangement links TRBV4-3 to TRBJ1-4; D is perhaps TRBD1 (5 bases). Germline CDR1 and CDR2: LGHNA and YSLEER. Trimming cost V 3 bases and J 7 bases, with 9 bases left between them. There are 13 residues in the CDR3. The CDR3 coding sequence is TGCGCCAGCAGCCAGAGCCAGGGTGAAAAACTGTTTTTT. Protein: CASSQSQGEKLFF.

The V call is TRBV19, the J call TRBJ1-2, with 10 bases aligning to TRBD1. V shed 10 bases and J 11 bases; nucleotides not matched to a gene: 10. CDR3 length equals 12 residues. The germline V gene encodes CDR1 LNHDA and CDR2 SQIVND (reference sequence). The CDR3 here is CATGTGALLYTF. CDR3 nucleotides: TGTGCCACTGGGACAGGGGCTCTCTTATACACCTTC.

The J gene is TRBJ2-1, the V gene TRBV5-1; tentatively, D is TRBD1 (7 bases). V was trimmed by 4 bases and J by 7 bases, leaving 18 bases between them. Germline-derived CDR1 and CDR2 are SGHRS and YFSETQ. This CDR3 has 15 residues. The CDR3 sequence: CASSPQGGVYNEQFF. Written as DNA, the CDR3 is TGCGCCAGCAGCCCCCAGGGGGGAGTTTATAATGAGCAGTTCTTC.

The chain recombines TRBV5-6 with TRBJ2-5; 11 bases fit TRBD2. CDR1 is SGHDT, CDR2 YYEEEE, per germline. Trimming removed 1 base from V and 2 bases from J; junction bases left unmatched: 4. This CDR3 has 16 amino acids. The CDR3 reads CASSLFSGRGQETQYF. The DNA for the CDR3 is TGTGCCAGCAGCTTGTTTAGCGGGAGGGGGCAAGAGACCCAGTACTTC.

This chain uses TRBV3-1 (or the pseudogene TRBV3-2) with TRBJ2-1; 11 bases fit TRBD2. Germline CDR1 is LGHDT and CDR2 is YNNKEL (reference sequence). CDR3 size: 15 residues. After removal of 6 bases from V and 5 bases from J, the junction contained 6 bases not matched to a gene. CDR3 coding DNA: TGTGCCAGCAGTCTGGGACTAGCGGCTAACAATGAGCAGTTCTTC. Its protein is CASSLGLAANNEQFF.

The gene calls are TRBV7-2 and TRBJ2-1, with TRBD2 as a possible D gene (6 bases). Trimming cost V 5 bases and J 3 bases, with 17 bases left between them. CDR3 length equals 16 residues. The germline V gene has CDR1 SGHTA and CDR2 FQGNSA. This CDR3 is CASSGLAGGFYNEQFF. The CDR3 DNA follows: TGTGCCAGCAGCGGCCTAGCCGGAGGGTTCTACAATGAGCAGTTCTTC.

The CDR3 here is CASSQGTVSTTQYF. The CDR3 coding sequence is TGTGCCAGCAGCCAAGGGACAGTCAGTACGACCCAGTACTTC. The genes are TRBV14 and TRBJ2-5; D is possibly TRBD1 (6 bases). V shed 1 base and J shed 7 bases, with 13 bases lying between them. The CDR3 length is 14 residues. Germline CDR1 reads SGHDN; CDR2 reads FVKESK.

The rearrangement joins TRBV20-1 to TRBJ2-7, with TRBD2 as a possible D gene (6 bases). The ends were cut back, 3 bases at V and 7 bases at J, with 19 bases in the middle. This CDR3 has 14 residues. Germline lookup yields CDR1 DFQATT and CDR2 SNEGSKA (reference sequence). The CDR3 protein is CSASQPAAGGEQYF. CDR3 sequence (DNA): TGCAGTGCTAGTCAACCAGCGGCTGGAGGGGAGCAGTACTTC.

This clone was observed once. CDR3 sequence: CASSIDGRGTEAFF. The CDR3 DNA is TGTGCCAGTAGTATTGACGGCCGGGGCACTGAAGCTTTCTTT. The J gene is TRBJ1-1, the V gene TRBV19; D unclear. The CDR3 has 14 residues. V was cut by 3 bases and J by 4 bases, with 12 bases left in between. Germline V CDR1 and CDR2: LNHDA, SQIVND (reference sequence).

The rearrangement joins TRBV7-3 to TRBJ2-3, with a possible D match to TRBD1 (6 bases). V was trimmed by 2 bases and J by 2 bases, leaving 8 bases between them. Looked up from germline, CDR1 is SGHTA and CDR2 is FQGTGA. The CDR3 is 14 residues long. Here the CDR3 reads CASSLQGPTDTQYF. DNA for the CDR3: TGTGCCAGCAGCTTACAGGGGCCCACAGATACGCAGTATTTT.